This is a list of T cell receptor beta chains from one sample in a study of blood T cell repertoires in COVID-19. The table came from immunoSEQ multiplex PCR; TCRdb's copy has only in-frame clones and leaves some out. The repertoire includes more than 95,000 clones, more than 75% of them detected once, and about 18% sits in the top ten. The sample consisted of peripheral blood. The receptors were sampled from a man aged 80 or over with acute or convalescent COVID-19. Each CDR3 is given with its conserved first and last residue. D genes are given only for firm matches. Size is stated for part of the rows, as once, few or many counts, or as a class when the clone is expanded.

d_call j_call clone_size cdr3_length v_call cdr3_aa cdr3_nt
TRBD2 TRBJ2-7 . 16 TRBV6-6 CASSPDGTSGRGEQYF TGTGCCAGCAGTCCAGACGGGACTAGCGGGAGGGGAGAGCAGTACTTC
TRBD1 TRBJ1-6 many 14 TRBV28 CASSLNRDSFPLHF TGTGCCAGCAGTTTAAATCGGGACAGCTTCCCCCTCCACTTT
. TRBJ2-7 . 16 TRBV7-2 CASSSQEGVPTYEQYF TGTGCCAGCAGCTCCCAGGAGGGCGTACCCACCTACGAGCAGTACTTC
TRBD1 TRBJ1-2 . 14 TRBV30 CAWSVRGQGGGYTF TGTGCCTGGAGTGTACGTGGACAGGGCGGAGGCTACACCTTC
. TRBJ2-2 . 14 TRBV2 CASSTETHTGELFF TGTGCCAGCAGTACCGAGACACACACCGGGGAGCTGTTTTTT
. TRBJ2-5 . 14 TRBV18 CASSPMADQETQYF TGTGCCAGCTCACCGATGGCAGACCAAGAGACCCAGTACTTC
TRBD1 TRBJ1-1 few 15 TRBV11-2 CASRPRDREDTEAFF TGTGCCAGCAGACCCCGGGACAGGGAAGACACTGAAGCTTTCTTT
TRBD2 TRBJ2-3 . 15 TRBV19 CASRSGLAPTDTQYF TGTGCCAGTAGATCAGGACTAGCCCCCACAGATACGCAGTATTTT
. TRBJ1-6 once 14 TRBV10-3 CAIKTDSQHSPLHF TGTGCCATCAAAACGGACAGCCAGCATTCACCCCTCCACTTT
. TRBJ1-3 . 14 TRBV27 CASSPVVSGNTIYF TGTGCCAGCAGTCCTGTCGTATCTGGAAACACCATATATTTT
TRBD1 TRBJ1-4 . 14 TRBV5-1 CASSLGQGSEKLFF TGCGCCAGCAGCTTGGGACAGGGTAGTGAAAAACTGTTTTTT